This entry lists 27 T cell receptor beta chains sequenced from one sample in a study of blood T cells in healthy people across ages. The authors ran a second PCR of about 7 to 12 cycles using a sample-barcoded 5' primer and a J-beta primer mix. TCRdb reprocessed the 5' RACE reads via MiXCR and lists one record per CDR3 protein. Among about 1.5 million distinct CDR3 sequences, roughly 43% were seen once, and the ten largest hold around 4%. The sequencing input was blood. These receptors were obtained from a woman aged 18-29 years in good health.

The gene calls are TRBV28 and TRBJ1-2; D might be TRBD1 (6 bases). The V gene's germline CDR1 is MDHEN and CDR2 SYDVKM. Trimming cost V 5 bases and J 8 bases, with 12 bases left between them. The CDR3 extends over 12 amino acids. In DNA form, the CDR3 reads TGTGCCAGCAGTGTACAGGGTGGCGGCTACACCTTC. This codes for CASSVQGGGYTF.

This rearrangement joins TRBV10-3 to TRBJ2-5, with 11 positions matching TRBD2. V shed 5 bases and J 11 bases; nucleotides not matched to a gene: 25. Per germline, CDR1 ENHRY and CDR2 SYGVKD. This CDR3 comprises 19 residues. The CDR3 DNA follows: TGTGCCATCAGTCCCAGTAGCGGGAGGGCCGTGGGAGATGGCCATGAGCAGTACTTC. Protein: CAISPSSGRAVGDGHEQYF.

The rearrangement links TRBV12-3 or TRBV12-4 to TRBJ2-1; D remains ambiguous. The closer fit of TRBJ2-7 to the DNA end suggests the J call may be wrong. CDR3 length: 15 residues. CDR3 in amino acids: CASSLRASSYNEQYF. DNA of the CDR3: TGTGCCAGCAGTTTACGAGCGAGCTCCTACAATGAGCAGTACTTC.

The gene calls are TRBV27 and TRBJ2-1, with 8 bases matching TRBD2. V shed 11 bases, J shed 1 base, and the junction held 7 bases outside the gene matches. Looked up from germline, CDR1 is MNHEY and CDR2 is SMNVEV (reference sequence). The CDR3 runs to 14 residues. The CDR3 loop reads CAGKAGESYNEQFF. The CDR3 nucleotides are TGTGCCGGAAAAGCGGGAGAATCCTACAATGAGCAGTTCTTC.

This chain joins TRBV24-1 and TRBJ1-5; D is ambiguous. CDR3 size: 16 residues. V shed 4 bases and J shed 5 bases, with 17 bases lying between them. CDR1 is KGHDR, CDR2 SFDVKD, per germline. The CDR3 spells CATSDTARGLHQPQHF. The CDR3, as DNA: TGTGCCACCAGTGACACCGCCCGGGGATTACATCAGCCCCAGCATTTT.

V and J are TRBV7-9 and TRBJ2-1; the D call may be TRBD1 or TRBD2 (5 bases each). V lost 2 bases, J lost 4 bases, and 15 bases lay in between. In germline, CDR1 is SEHNR, CDR2 FQNEAQ (reference sequence). The CDR3 is 16 amino acids. DNA of the CDR3: TGTGCCAGCAGCTTAACATCAGGGACGGCTTACAATGAGCAGTTCTTC. Amino acid sequence: CASSLTSGTAYNEQFF.

The CDR3: CASSDAGSAKNIQYF. In DNA form, the CDR3 reads TGTGCCAGCAGTGACGCCGGGAGTGCCAAAAACATTCAGTACTTC. This chain connects TRBV2 to TRBJ2-4; perhaps TRBD2 as D (6 bases). The V end was cut by 3 bases, the J end by 1 base, with 10 bases between. The CDR3 loop spans 15 amino acids. CDR1 SNHLY and CDR2 FYNNEI come from the germline V gene.

V and J are TRBV28 and TRBJ2-3, with a possible D match to TRBD1 (6 bases). The CDR3 totals 14 residues. V dropped 6 bases and J dropped 0 bases, with 10 bases sitting between them. The germline gives CDR1 MDHEN, CDR2 SYDVKM. This chain's CDR3 is CASSGDTSTDTQYF. CDR3 in DNA: TGTGCCAGCAGCGGGGACACCAGCACAGATACGCAGTATTTT. The complete variable domain, with remaining parts taken from reference TRBV28 and TRBJ2-3, reads DVKVTQSSRYLVKRTGEKVFLECVQDMDHENMFWYRQDPGLGLRLIYFSYDVKMKEKGDIPEGYSVSREKKERFSLILESASTNQTSMYLCASSGDTSTDTQYFGPGTRLTVL.

This rearrangement joins TRBV20-1 to TRBJ2-2; weak D call: TRBD2 (5 bases). Trimming cost V 4 bases and J 7 bases, with 16 bases left between them. Germline CDR1 reads DFQATT; CDR2 reads SNEGSKA (reference sequence). The CDR3 runs 14 residues. The CDR3 sequence: CSATPEGSVGELFF. The DNA of the CDR3 is TGCAGTGCTACCCCGGAAGGTAGCGTCGGGGAGCTGTTTTTT.

V and J are TRBV6-6 and TRBJ1-2; 9 nucleotides agree with TRBD1. CDR1 is MNHNY, CDR2 SVGAGI, per germline (reference sequence). CDR3 size: 16 residues. The V and J ends lost 4 bases and 6 bases, in that order; junction bases with no gene match: 12. The CDR3 region has the DNA TGTGCCAGCAGTTTCACAGGGGGCGGTCGAGGGAATGGCTACACCTTC. Translating it yields CASSFTGGGRGNGYTF.

This clonotype occurred a few times. The CDR3 sequence is CASSEGLYSNQPQHF. Written as DNA, the CDR3 is TGTGCCAGCAGTGAGGGGCTTTATAGCAATCAGCCCCAGCATTTT. The chain couples TRBV25-1 to TRBJ1-5, with D perhaps TRBD1 (5 bases). V was pared by 3 bases and J by 0 bases, with 9 bases between. CDR3 size: 15 residues. Germline V gene lookup returns CDR1 MGHDK and CDR2 SYGVNS. The entire variable domain, with the rest obtained from reference TRBV25-1 and TRBJ1-5, is as follows: EADIYQTPRYLVIGTGKKITLECSQTMGHDKMYWYQQDPGMELHLIHYSYGVNSTEKGDLSSESTVSRIRTEHFPLTLESARPSHTSQYLCASSEGLYSNQPQHFGDGTRLSIL.

The table lists this clonotype with many counts. The chain uses TRBV5-6 and TRBJ1-5; D perhaps matches TRBD1 (5 bases). Germline V gene lookup returns CDR1 SGHDT and CDR2 YYEEEE. V was cut by 1 base and J by 2 bases, with 10 bases left in between. The CDR3 is made up of 15 amino acids. DNA of the CDR3: TGTGCCAGCAGCTTGTGGCAGGGAGGCAATCAGCCCCAGCATTTT. It codes for CASSLWQGGNQPQHF.

This chain connects TRBV6-5 to TRBJ1-2, with D hard to call. Trimming removed 6 bases at V and 6 bases at J, with 14 bases between. The CDR3 runs 13 residues. Germline values: CDR1 MNHEY, CDR2 SVGAGI. CDR3 sequence (DNA): TGTGCCAGCAGAATGGACCCCCTGGATGGCTACACCTTC. Translated, it gives CASRMDPLDGYTF.

In its sample, this clonotype was seen a few times. The V call is TRBV5-1, the J call TRBJ2-5; D perhaps matches TRBD2 (5 bases). Germline CDR1 SGHRS, CDR2 YFSETQ. The V gene lost 4 bases and the J gene lost 5 bases, with 18 bases spanning the gap. The CDR3 spans 15 residues. The CDR3 loop is CASSPGLREGETQYF. The CDR3 DNA reads as TGCGCCAGCAGCCCTGGGCTGAGGGAAGGCGAGACCCAGTACTTC. Drawing the rest from reference TRBV5-1 and TRBJ2-5, the complete variable domain is KAGVTQTPRYLIKTRGQQVTLSCSPISGHRSVSWYQQTPGQGLQFLFEYFSETQRNKGNFPGRFSGRQFSNSRSEMNVSTLELGDSALYLCASSPGLREGETQYFGPGTRLLVL.

This clonotype was recorded a few times. This chain links TRBV12-3 or TRBV12-4 with TRBJ2-7, with D tentatively TRBD1 or TRBD2 (7 bases each). The CDR3 length is 16 residues. Trimming removed 3 bases from V and 1 base from J, with 16 bases in between. The CDR3: CASSLGRGHGSYEQYF. The CDR3 DNA reads as TGTGCCAGCAGTTTGGGGAGGGGGCACGGGTCCTACGAGCAGTACTTC.

The rearrangement joins TRBV19 to TRBJ2-1, with D perhaps given as TRBD1 or TRBD2 (5 bases each). The V and J ends lost 3 bases and 0 bases respectively, with 9 bases between them. Germline V CDR1 and CDR2: LNHDA, SQIVND (reference sequence). This CDR3 contains 15 residues. This CDR3 reads CASSMPGSSYNEQFF. The CDR3 nucleotides read TGTGCCAGTAGTATGCCAGGGAGCTCCTACAATGAGCAGTTCTTC.

CDR3 sequence: CASSLGQAGQPQHF. DNA for the CDR3: TGTGCCAGCAGCTTAGGGCAGGCAGGCCAGCCCCAGCATTTT. V is TRBV7-2 and J is TRBJ1-5; no definite D call. Trimming pared 1 base from V and 7 bases from J, leaving 11 bases between. This CDR3 comprises 14 residues. CDR1 is SGHTA and CDR2 is FQGNSA in the germline V gene. Complete variable domain (other parts from reference TRBV7-2 and TRBJ1-5): GAGVSQSPSNKVTEKGKDVELRCDPISGHTALYWYRQSLGQGLEFLIYFQGNSAPDKSGLPSDRFSAERTGGSVSTLTIQRTQQEDSAVYLCASSLGQAGQPQHFGDGTRLSIL.

This clonotype has more than one count but fewer than ten. The chain combines TRBV6-2 or TRBV6-3 with TRBJ2-5; possible D gene TRBD2, 5 bases. This CDR3 has 13 residues. V lost 5 bases, J lost 2 bases, and 9 bases lay in between. The germline V gene encodes CDR1 MNHEY and CDR2 SVGEGT. This chain's CDR3 is CASSAWRQETQYF. The CDR3, as DNA: TGTGCCAGCAGTGCTTGGAGGCAAGAGACCCAGTACTTC.

The rearrangement uses TRBV28 and TRBJ2-5; TRBD2 agrees at 7 bases. Germline V gives CDR1 MDHEN, CDR2 SYDVKM. CDR3 length: 14 amino acids. V trimming: 5 bases; J trimming: 4 bases; junction bases outside the gene matches: 7. The CDR3 DNA reads as TGTGCCAGCAGTACCCAGACTAGCCGAGAGACCCAGTACTTC. Its translation is CASSTQTSRETQYF.

This rearrangement joins TRBV6-1 to TRBJ2-2; 10 bases align to TRBD2. Germline CDR1 reads MNHNS; CDR2 reads SASEGT. V was pared by 2 bases and J by 6 bases, with 3 bases of the junction left unmatched. The CDR3 consists of 15 residues. The chain's CDR3 is CASSELAGVAGELFF. The DNA for the CDR3 is TGTGCCAGCAGTGAACTAGCGGGAGTGGCCGGGGAGCTGTTTTTT.

This clonotype was seen more than once but under ten times. V usage is TRBV6-2 or TRBV6-3 and J usage is TRBJ2-3, with 8 bases fitting TRBD1. J gave up 7 bases and V 7 bases, and 19 bases lay outside the gene matches. Germline-derived CDR1 and CDR2 are MNHEY and SVGEGT. The CDR3 is made up of 17 amino acids. The CDR3 sequence: CASNYDVLGRGLYTQYF. The CDR3, as DNA: TGTGCCAGCAACTACGACGTTTTGGGCAGGGGGCTTTATACGCAGTATTTT.

The CDR3, as DNA: TGTGCCAGCACCAGGGGATACGGTGAAAAACTGTTTTTT. Translation gives CASTRGYGEKLFF. The rearrangement joins TRBV2 to TRBJ1-4; possible D gene TRBD1, 6 bases. The CDR3 loop spans 13 amino acids. From germline, CDR1 is SNHLY and CDR2 FYNNEI. V lost 7 bases and J 7 bases, leaving 13 bases between the germline ends.

The chain carries TRBV27 and TRBJ2-5; 10 bases map to TRBD2. CDR1 MNHEY and CDR2 SMNVEV come from the germline V gene (reference sequence). V trimming: 2 bases; J trimming: 13 bases; junction bases outside the gene matches: 10. The CDR3 loop spans 14 amino acids. The DNA for the CDR3 is TGTGCCAGCAGTTTAGGTCTAGCGGGGGCCGTTGGGTACTTC. This sequence encodes CASSLGLAGAVGYF.

This clonotype was seen a few times. This chain links TRBV12-3 or TRBV12-4 with TRBJ1-2; the D is unclear. Trimming took off 1 base at V and 6 bases at J, with 15 bases between the two ends. The CDR3 sequence is 15 residues long. CDR3 sequence reads: CASSLVRVDGHGYTF. In DNA form, the CDR3 reads TGTGCCAGCAGTTTAGTGCGGGTAGATGGCCATGGCTACACCTTC.

This clonotype showed up just a few times. This chain links TRBV6-5 with TRBJ1-1; 7 nucleotides agree with TRBD1. The CDR3 loop spans 14 amino acids. CDR1 and CDR2 (germline): MNHEY, SVGAGI. V was clipped by 4 bases and J by 11 bases; unmatched bases: 13. CDR3 in DNA: TGTGCCAGCAGTTCGGACAGGTTGGGACAAAGTGCTTTCTTT. Translation: CASSSDRLGQSAFF.

V is TRBV10-3 and J is TRBJ2-7; maybe TRBD1 (5 bases). The CDR3 length is 15 residues. Germline values: CDR1 ENHRY, CDR2 SYGVKD. The germline V and J ends were trimmed by 3 bases and 0 bases, with 12 bases remaining between them. CDR3 residues: CAISDLQGYSYEQYF. CDR3 sequence (DNA): TGTGCCATCAGTGATCTCCAGGGTTACTCCTACGAGCAGTACTTC.

V gene TRBV12-3 or TRBV12-4 combines with J gene TRBJ2-1, with TRBD2 as a possible D gene (7 bases). Trimming pared 2 bases from V and 2 bases from J, leaving 13 bases between. The CDR3 is 16 amino acids. The DNA for the CDR3 is TGTGCCAGCAGTTTATCCGGGGGGCATCCCTACAATGAGCAGTTCTTC. The encoded protein is CASSLSGGHPYNEQFF.